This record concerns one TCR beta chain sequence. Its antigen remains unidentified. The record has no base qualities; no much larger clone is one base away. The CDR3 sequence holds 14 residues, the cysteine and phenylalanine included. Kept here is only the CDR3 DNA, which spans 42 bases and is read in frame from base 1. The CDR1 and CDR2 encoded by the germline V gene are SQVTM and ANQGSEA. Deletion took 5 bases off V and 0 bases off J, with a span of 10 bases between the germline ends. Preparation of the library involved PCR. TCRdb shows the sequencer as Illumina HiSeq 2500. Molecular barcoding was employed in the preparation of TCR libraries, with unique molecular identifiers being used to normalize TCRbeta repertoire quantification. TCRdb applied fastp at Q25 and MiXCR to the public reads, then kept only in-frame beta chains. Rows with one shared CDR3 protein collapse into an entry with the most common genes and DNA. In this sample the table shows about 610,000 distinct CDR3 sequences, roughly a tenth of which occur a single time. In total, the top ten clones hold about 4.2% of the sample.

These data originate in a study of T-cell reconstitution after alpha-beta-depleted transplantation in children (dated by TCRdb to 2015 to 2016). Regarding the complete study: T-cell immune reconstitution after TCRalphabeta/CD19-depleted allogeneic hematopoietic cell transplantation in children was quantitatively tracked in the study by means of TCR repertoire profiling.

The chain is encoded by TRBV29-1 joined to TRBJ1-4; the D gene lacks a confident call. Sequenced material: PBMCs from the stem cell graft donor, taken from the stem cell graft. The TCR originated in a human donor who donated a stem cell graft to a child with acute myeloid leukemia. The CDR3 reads CSVRRRATNEKLFF. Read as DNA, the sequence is TGCAGCGTTAGACGCAGAGCAACTAATGAAAAACTGTTTTTT. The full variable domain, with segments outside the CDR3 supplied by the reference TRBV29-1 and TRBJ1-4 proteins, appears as SAVISQKPSRDICQRGTSLTIQCQVDSQVTMMFWYRQQPGQSLTLIATANQGSEATYESGFVIDKFPISRPNLTFSTLTVSNMSPEDSSIYLCSVRRRATNEKLFFGSGTQLSVL.